This T cell receptor beta chain was sequenced in a study of blood T cell repertoires in COVID-19. Overall study context: Cohort 3 donors counted as recovered after two negative PCRs, clearance, or resolved symptoms. COVID-19 samples collected from the United States, Italy and Spain covered acute and convalescent phases. From T cells, B-cell-depleted T cells, or PBMCs came the material, which was cDNA or gDNA.

The CDR3 loop spans 16 amino acids. Germline loops: CDR1 KGHDR, CDR2 SFDVKD. V lost 4 bases and J lost 2; bases outside the gene matches: 3. In the original processing: Using reference gene primer amplification, nucleated cell counts were estimated. Sequencing was performed with immunoSEQ multiplex PCR; in TCRdb, only in-frame clones are kept and a portion is missing. That table furnishes V, J and clone size, whereas the DNA furnished D and trimming. The sample holds fewer than 350,000 clones, more than 75% seen once. This rearrangement joins TRBV24-1 to TRBJ2-2; TRBD2 aligns across 10 bases. Sequences were obtained from PBMCs or T cells enriched from blood (not recorded which). The receptor's source is a woman aged 55-70 years in a cohort exposed to, infected with or recovered from COVID-19 (not recorded which). CDR3: CATSDPSGRNTGELFF. The CDR3 DNA follows: TGTGCCACCAGTGACCCTAGCGGGAGAAACACCGGGGAGCTGTTTTTT.